This TCR beta chain comes out of a study of identical twins. TCRdb re-called the 5' RACE reads with MiXCR, one entry per CDR3 protein. This table holds about 240,000 distinct CDR3 sequences, 7.5% found once. With respect to this clonotype: Its antigen remains unknown.

The study, taken as a whole, reports: Invariant cells of the MAIT and iNKT types might have partly distorted the zero-insertion analyses. Conclusions came from cross-sectional statistical analysis, not from following the same donors.

Everyone who gave samples was a healthy Caucasian. The same data also went into a second study, on yellow fever vaccine responses in identical twins.

Material: CD8+ T cells sorted from blood. This receptor was taken from a woman under 30 in good health.

In DNA, the CDR3 is TGTGCCAGCAGCCGGAGCCTCGAGCAGTACTTC. This encodes CASSRSLEQYF. This rearrangement joins TRBV5-6 to TRBJ2-7; unclear D gene. In germline, CDR1 is SGHDT, CDR2 YYEEEE. V shed 4 bases and J shed 6 bases, with 8 bases lying between them. There are 11 residues in the CDR3.